This entry describes one T cell receptor beta chain. The antigen remains undetermined. These data are taken from a study of shared clonotypes between healthy human individuals. Whole-study results and caveats: Non-shared clonotypes showed lower generation probabilities than clonotypes common to all four donors. Roughly 4.6% of naive CD4 clonotypes were common to several donors. Sequencing depth was expected to influence donor clonotype sharing.

Here immunoSEQ multiplex PCR was the method, and the copy in TCRdb shows in-frame clones only, minus some. The repertoire consists of a few million clones, with 85% to 95% occurring once and the leading ten covering 0.39%. Per the germline V gene, CDR1 is SSHAT and CDR2 is FNYEAQ (reference sequence). This CDR3 spans 14 amino acids. Trimming cost V 5 bases and J 1 base, with 11 bases left between them. Sequenced: naive CD4+ T cells from PBMCs. Subset: CD45RA+ positively selected. The sequence was obtained from a man between 18 and 35 years old in good health. Some clones in this sample may be carry-over from other donors' samples. This rearrangement joins TRBV7-7 to TRBJ2-5; a possible D gene is TRBD2 (5 bases). CDR3 nucleotide sequence: TGTGCCAGCAGCCCCGGGGTACTCCAAGAGACCCAGTACTTC. Translation gives CASSPGVLQETQYF.